Below are 26 T cell receptor beta chains sequenced from a single sample in a study of cytomegalovirus exposure and HLA in healthy donors. Primers: 60 Vbeta forward and 13 Jbeta reverse. Sequencing was performed with immunoSEQ multiplex PCR; in TCRdb, only in-frame clones are kept and a portion is missing. Here the sample spans 200,000 or so clones, 75% to 85% being singletons. Specimen: PBMCs. All receptors come from a woman between 18 and 29 years old in good health and CMV-seronegative.

The J gene is TRBJ1-2, the V gene TRBV5-1; 10 nucleotides match TRBD1. Unmatched junction bases numbered 5, after V lost 2 bases and J lost 7 bases. Germline CDR1 is SGHRS and CDR2 is YFSETQ. The CDR3 has 14 residues. CDR3 nucleotide sequence: TGCGCCAGCAGCTTTGGGGACAGGGGACCTGGCTACACCTTC. Its translation is CASSFGDRGPGYTF.

The genes are TRBV6-5 and TRBJ2-1, with 8 bases that match TRBD2. This CDR3 comprises 12 residues. Per germline, CDR1 MNHEY and CDR2 SVGAGI. Trimming cost V 6 bases and J 10 bases; bases outside gene matches: 5. The CDR3 protein is CASSLAGLEQFF. The DNA for the CDR3 is TGTGCCAGCAGCTTAGCGGGATTAGAGCAGTTCTTC.

The V call is TRBV6-1, the J call TRBJ1-1; a weak D match, TRBD1 (5 bases). Trimming removed 6 bases from V and 2 bases from J, with 10 bases in between. The CDR3 runs 13 residues. The germline CDR1 and CDR2 sequences are MNHNS and SASEGT. The CDR3 loop is CASSGQQNTEAFF. The CDR3 DNA follows: TGTGCCAGCAGCGGACAACAAAACACTGAAGCTTTCTTT.

The chain links TRBV6-6 to TRBJ2-7; D remains ambiguous. The length of the CDR3 is 10 residues. Germline lookup yields CDR1 MNHNY and CDR2 SVGAGI (reference sequence). Trimming left V 5 bases short and J 7 bases short, with 6 bases between. The CDR3 DNA follows: TGTGCCAGCAGTGCCCGGGAGCAGTACTTC. This sequence encodes CASSAREQYF.

V gene TRBV30 combines with J gene TRBJ1-4, with 7 nucleotides matching TRBD1. J lost 12 bases, V lost 3 bases, and 7 bases had no gene match. Germline V CDR1 and CDR2: GTSNPN, SVGIG (reference sequence). The CDR3 extends over 12 amino acids. CDR3 in DNA: TGTGCCTGGAGGACAGGGAGGAGGGAACTGTTTTTT. Translation gives CAWRTGRRELFF. Full variable domain (missing parts from reference TRBV30 and TRBJ1-4): SQTIHQWPATLVQPVGSPLSLECTVEGTSNPNLYWYRQAAGRGLQLLFYSVGIGQISSEVPQNLSASRPQDRQFILSSKKLLLSDSGFYLCAWRTGRRELFFGSGTQLSVL.

This chain links TRBV29-1 with TRBJ1-1; no clear D gene. The germline V and J ends were trimmed by 4 bases and 9 bases, with 12 bases remaining between them. Germline CDR1 reads SQVTM; CDR2 reads ANQGSEA. The CDR3 spans 11 residues. For the CDR3, the DNA is TGCAGCGTTGTGATATCCCTAAAAGCTTTCTTT. This sequence encodes CSVVISLKAFF. The full variable domain, with the rest looked up from reference TRBV29-1 and TRBJ1-1, is SAVISQKPSRDICQRGTSLTIQCQVDSQVTMMFWYRQQPGQSLTLIATANQGSEATYESGFVIDKFPISRPNLTFSTLTVSNMSPEDSSIYLCSVVISLKAFFGQGTRLTVV.

This clone was observed a single time. Here the CDR3 reads CASSVVTSVEQFF. The CDR3 DNA follows: TGTGCCAGCAGCGTAGTAACCAGCGTTGAGCAGTTCTTC. V gene TRBV9 combines with J gene TRBJ2-1; D remains unclear. V was trimmed by 0 bases and J by 9 bases, leaving 10 bases between them. This CDR3 has 13 amino acids. Germline V gene lookup returns CDR1 SGDLS and CDR2 YYNGEE. The whole variable domain, filled in from reference TRBV9 and TRBJ2-1, reads DSGVTQTPKHLITATGQRVTLRCSPRSGDLSVYWYQQSLDQGLQFLIQYYNGEERAKGNILERFSAQQFPDLHSELNLSSLELGDSALYFCASSVVTSVEQFFGPGTRLTVL.

V gene TRBV2 combines with J gene TRBJ1-5; 10 bases map to TRBD1. The trim removed 5 bases at V and 4 bases at J, leaving 5 bases unmatched. Germline V gives CDR1 SNHLY, CDR2 FYNNEI. The CDR3 covers 15 residues. CDR3 DNA sequence: TGTGCCAGCAGTTCGGACAGGGGGGAGAATCAGCCCCAGCATTTT. This encodes CASSSDRGENQPQHF.

The chain is built from TRBV4-2 and TRBJ1-5; TRBD1 matches at 9 bases. CDR3 size: 15 residues. The trim removed 3 bases at V and 4 bases at J, leaving 4 bases unmatched. Germline loops: CDR1 LGHNA, CDR2 YNFKEQ. As DNA, the CDR3 is TGTGCCAGCAGCCAGAGGACAGGGGCAAATCAGCCCCAGCATTTT. Its translation: CASSQRTGANQPQHF.

The rearrangement uses TRBV5-4 and TRBJ2-1, with TRBD2 matching over 15 bases. V gave up 9 bases and J gave up 0 bases; unmatched junction bases: 7. CDR3 length: 17 amino acids. In germline, CDR1 is SGHNT, CDR2 YYREEE (reference sequence). CDR3 in amino acids: CATLPGLAGGSYNEQFF. For the CDR3, the DNA is TGTGCCACTCTACCGGGACTAGCGGGAGGCTCCTACAATGAGCAGTTCTTC.

This sequence joins TRBV27 and TRBJ2-1; 9 bases are shared with TRBD2. Germline values: CDR1 MNHEY, CDR2 SMNVEV (reference sequence). Trimming took 5 bases from V and 10 from J; bases not matched to a gene: 12. There are 15 residues in the CDR3. The CDR3: CASSQTSGGSTEQFF. The DNA of the CDR3 is TGTGCCAGCAGTCAGACTAGCGGAGGGAGTACGGAGCAGTTCTTC.

The CDR3 bases are TGTGCCAGCTCACCGGACAGGGGGCATGGCTACACCTTC. Residues: CASSPDRGHGYTF. The chain has TRBV18 and TRBJ1-2, with 11 bases matching TRBD1. Trimming removed 3 bases from V and 6 bases from J; junction bases left unmatched: 0. Germline V CDR1 and CDR2: KGHSH, LQKENI. The CDR3 totals 13 residues.

The chain is built from TRBV14 and TRBJ2-5, with 10 bases fitting TRBD2. This CDR3 is 17 amino acids long. CDR1 SGHDN and CDR2 FVKESK come from the germline V gene. J lost 4 bases, V lost 3 bases, and 11 bases had no gene match. This CDR3 is CASSQRQLAGWGETQYF. The CDR3 DNA follows: TGTGCCAGCAGCCAGCGTCAACTAGCGGGATGGGGAGAGACCCAGTACTTC.

The chain links TRBV19 to TRBJ2-7; 9 nucleotides align to TRBD1. CDR3 size: 13 residues. Per the germline V gene, CDR1 is LNHDA and CDR2 is SQIVND (reference sequence). V trimming: 10 bases; J trimming: 5 bases; junction bases outside the gene matches: 9. The CDR3 loop is CATSGTGRNEQYF. As DNA, the CDR3 is TGTGCCACCTCCGGGACAGGGAGAAACGAGCAGTACTTC.

This clone showed up just once. The V gene is TRBV27, the J gene TRBJ1-2, with TRBD1 matching 8 bases. V dropped 0 bases and J dropped 2; count of bases not matched to a gene: 5. The CDR3 contains 16 residues. Germline CDR1 and CDR2: MNHEY and SMNVEV (reference sequence). This CDR3 reads CASSLSRTGKNYGYTF. As DNA, the CDR3 is TGTGCCAGCAGTTTATCTAGGACAGGGAAAAACTATGGCTACACCTTC.

The chain uses TRBV11-3 and TRBJ2-2; D uncertain. The germline V gene has CDR1 SGHNT and CDR2 YENEEA. The CDR3 is 12 residues long. V lost 5 bases and J lost 8, with 9 bases in between. The CDR3 sequence is CASSPYSGELFF. CDR3 DNA: TGTGCCAGCAGCCCCTATTCAGGGGAGCTGTTTTTT.

The V gene is TRBV28, the J gene TRBJ1-2; TRBD1 is a possible D gene (6 bases). The length of the CDR3 is 18 residues. V lost 2 bases and J 3 bases, leaving 22 bases between the germline ends. Germline CDR1 and CDR2: MDHEN and SYDVKM. The CDR3 sequence is CASSLHGWVKGDDYGYTF. The CDR3, as DNA: TGTGCCAGCAGTTTACATGGGTGGGTGAAGGGGGATGACTATGGCTACACCTTC.

Of note for this clone: Other nucleotide sequences in the sample specify the same CDR3. The rearrangement uses TRBV27 and TRBJ1-2; D is ambiguous. The CDR3 sequence is 13 residues long. V gave up 2 bases and J gave up 4 bases, with 8 bases separating them. Germline CDR1 and CDR2: MNHEY and SMNVEV (reference sequence). The CDR3 is CASSLEGGYGYTF. CDR3 bases: TGTGCCAGCAGTTTAGAGGGTGGCTATGGCTACACCTTC.

V usage is TRBV11-2 and J usage is TRBJ2-4; 9 nucleotides match TRBD2. The V and J ends lost 1 base and 5 bases, in that order; junction bases with no gene match: 3. The CDR3 has 15 amino acids. CDR1 is SGHAT, CDR2 FQNNGV, per germline. The CDR3 region has the DNA TGTGCCAGCAGCTTAGGGTTAGCGGGGGAAAACATTCAGTACTTC. Amino acids: CASSLGLAGENIQYF.

This chain uses TRBV10-3 with TRBJ2-1; D gene uncertain. From germline, CDR1 is ENHRY and CDR2 SYGVKD. V lost 0 bases, J lost 6 bases, and 6 bases lay in between. The CDR3 length is 13 residues. DNA for the CDR3: TGTGCCATCAGTGAGTCGACTCGCAATGAGCAGTTCTTC. Amino acids: CAISESTRNEQFF.

The chain couples TRBV6-6 to TRBJ2-3; 10 nucleotides agree with TRBD1. From germline, CDR1 is MNHNY and CDR2 SVGAGI (reference sequence). This CDR3 is built from 16 residues. J gave up 3 bases and V 9 bases, and 12 bases lay outside the gene matches. This CDR3 reads CASRGYGDRGTDTQYF. CDR3 nucleotide sequence: TGTGCCAGTAGGGGATATGGGGACAGGGGTACAGATACGCAGTATTTT.

CDR3 protein: CASSPRVPSTDTQYF. The CDR3 region has the DNA TGTGCCAGCAGTCCCAGGGTCCCTAGCACAGATACGCAGTATTTT. The genes are TRBV27 and TRBJ2-3, with D possibly matching TRBD1 (5 bases). The germline CDR1 and CDR2 sequences are MNHEY and SMNVEV (reference sequence). Trimming stripped 5 bases from V and 0 bases from J, with 12 bases between. The CDR3 runs to 15 residues.

This clone was counted only a few times. Distinct nucleotide sequences in the sample also encode this CDR3. The CDR3 DNA is TGTGCCAGCAGTTTCATCAATCAGCCCCAGCATTTT. Translation: CASSFINQPQHF. The gene calls are TRBV27 and TRBJ1-5; no firm D call. CDR1 and CDR2 (germline): MNHEY, SMNVEV (reference sequence). V gave up 3 bases and J gave up 3 bases, with 3 bases separating them. The length of the CDR3 is 12 residues.

The V gene is TRBV7-8, the J gene TRBJ1-1, with D maybe TRBD1 (6 bases). Germline V gene sequence: CDR1 SGHVS, CDR2 FQNEAQ. The V end was cut by 4 bases, the J end by 1 base, with 28 bases between. The CDR3 runs 20 residues. The CDR3 region is CASSYTGTWTVRWTNTEAFF. In DNA, the CDR3 is TGTGCCAGCAGCTACACAGGGACCTGGACAGTACGGTGGACGAACACTGAAGCTTTCTTT. The full variable domain, with the rest looked up from reference TRBV7-8 and TRBJ1-1, is GAGVSQSPRYKVAKRGQDVALRCDPISGHVSLFWYQQALGQGPEFLTYFQNEAQLDKSGLPSDRFFAERPEGSVSTLKIQRTQQEDSAVYLCASSYTGTWTVRWTNTEAFFGQGTRLTVV.

The V call is TRBV2, the J call TRBJ2-2; no definite D call. CDR3 length: 13 amino acids. CDR1 and CDR2 (germline): SNHLY, FYNNEI. V lost 3 bases and J lost 4, with 6 bases in between. The CDR3 region has the DNA TGTGCCAGCAGTGAGGCGGTCACCGGGGAGCTGTTTTTT. Translation: CASSEAVTGELFF.

The J gene is TRBJ1-2, the V gene TRBV27; the D is unclear. The V gene lost 6 bases and the J gene lost 4 bases, with 18 bases spanning the gap. CDR1 and CDR2 (germline): MNHEY, SMNVEV (reference sequence). The CDR3 sequence is 15 residues long. The CDR3 spells CASSTFRGKGYGYTF. The CDR3 DNA sequence: TGTGCCAGCAGCACCTTTCGGGGAAAAGGCTATGGCTACACCTTC.